The source of this TCR beta chain is a study of CD8 T cells in Susac syndrome. Findings of the study overall: Clonal expansion was not seen in any Susac syndrome CD4+ T cell repertoire.

Random hexamers were used to reverse transcribe an amount of about 0.45 to 1 ug RNA. TCR beta CDR3 was amplified by immunoSEQ multiplex PCR. This amplification extended across 54 Vbeta and 13 Jbeta segments. MiXCR, applied by TCRdb to the immunoSEQ multiplex PCR reads, yields one record per CDR3 protein. The repertoire holds under 250,000 distinct CDR3 sequences, with approximately 94% as singletons. With regard to this clonotype: Its antigen is unknown.

The CDR3 covers 14 residues. V was shortened by 2 bases and J by 5 bases, with 11 bases between the two germline ends. Germline V gene sequence: CDR1 KGHSH, CDR2 LQKENI. This TCR came from a human donor with Susac syndrome. V is TRBV18 and J is TRBJ2-3; perhaps D is TRBD1 or TRBD2 (6 bases each). Sequencing used CD4+ T cells from PBMCs. The CDR3 DNA follows: TGTGCCAGCTCACCAGAACAGGGAGGAGATACGCAGTATTTT. The encoded protein is CASSPEQGGDTQYF.